This T cell receptor (beta chain) was sequenced for a study of CD8+ T cells in alopecia areata. In the study overall: Treatment comprised oral tofacitinib, 5 to 10 mg twice daily, in treated patients. The study, taken as a whole, reports: Mouse data revealed clearer TCR sharing than patient data did, a gap possibly tied to HLA. Relative to normal scalp, lesional scalp, especially alopecia totalis/universalis, showed higher clonality.

With regard to this clone: No antigen is known for it.

Extracted RNA was reverse transcribed into cDNA, the sequencing template. Produced via immunoSEQ multiplex PCR; TCRdb's table is partial and in-frame only. The table records fewer than 200,000 clones, 60% of them present only once. The CDR3 length is 13 residues. Regarding treatment: oral pan-JAK inhibitor, 5-10 mg twice daily. Isolation of CD4+ and CD8+ T cells from PBMCs was achieved by sorting. The sample was CD4+ T cells sorted from blood, taken at week 24, from a patient treated with tofacitinib. The chain links TRBV21-1 to TRBJ1-5. TRBV21-1 is a pseudogene. The clonotype originates from a human donor with alopecia areata. The CDR3 spells CASSQYLTQPQHF. The CDR3 nucleotides are TGTGCCAGCAGCCAGTATCTAACTCAGCCCCAGCATTTT.